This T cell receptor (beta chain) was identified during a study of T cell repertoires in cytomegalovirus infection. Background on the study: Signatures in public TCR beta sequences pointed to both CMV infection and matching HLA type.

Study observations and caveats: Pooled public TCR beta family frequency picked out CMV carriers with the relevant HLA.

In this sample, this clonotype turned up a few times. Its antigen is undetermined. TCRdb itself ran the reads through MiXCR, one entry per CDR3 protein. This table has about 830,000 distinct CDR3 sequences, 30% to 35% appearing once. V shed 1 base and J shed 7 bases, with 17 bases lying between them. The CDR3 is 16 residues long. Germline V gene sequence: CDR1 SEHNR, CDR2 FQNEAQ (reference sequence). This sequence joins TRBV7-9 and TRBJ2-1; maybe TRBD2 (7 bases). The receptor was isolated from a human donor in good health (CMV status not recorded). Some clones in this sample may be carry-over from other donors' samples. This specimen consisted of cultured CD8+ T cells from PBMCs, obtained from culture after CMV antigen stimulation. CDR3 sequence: CASSLVGGAGANEQFF. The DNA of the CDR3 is TGTGCCAGCAGCTTAGTAGGGGGGGCAGGGGCGAATGAGCAGTTCTTC.